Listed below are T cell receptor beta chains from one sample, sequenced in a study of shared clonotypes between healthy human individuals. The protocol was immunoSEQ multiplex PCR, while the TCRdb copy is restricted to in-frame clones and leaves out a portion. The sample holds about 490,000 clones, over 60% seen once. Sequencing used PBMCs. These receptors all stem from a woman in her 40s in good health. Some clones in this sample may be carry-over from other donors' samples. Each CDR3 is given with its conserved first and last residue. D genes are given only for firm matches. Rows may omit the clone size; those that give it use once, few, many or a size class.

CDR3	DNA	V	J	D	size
CASSGRGGIGYGYTF	TGTGCCAGCAGTGGGAGGGGGGGGATTGGCTATGGCTACACCTTC	TRBV27	TRBJ1-2	NA	once
CASSEGGTEAYGYTF	TGTGCCAGCAGTGAAGGAGGGACAGAAGCTTATGGCTACACCTTC	TRBV6-1	TRBJ1-2	TRBD1	NA
CASSEVRTQYF	TGTGCCAGCAGTGAAGTCAGGACCCAGTACTTC	TRBV2	TRBJ2-5	NA	once
CASSFADTEAFF	TGTGCCAGCAGCTTCGCCGACACTGAAGCTTTCTTT	TRBV7-9	TRBJ1-1	NA	NA
CASSLSSSSYNEQFF	TGTGCCAGCAGCTTAAGTTCGAGCTCCTACAATGAGCAGTTCTTC	TRBV7-2	TRBJ2-1	NA	NA
CASVMTGSKWETQYF	TGTGCCAGCGTGATGACAGGCTCTAAATGGGAGACCCAGTACTTC	TRBV2	TRBJ2-5	NA	NA
CASLRDRGPNEQFF	TGTGCCAGCCTCCGGGACAGGGGACCCAATGAGCAGTTCTTC	TRBV18	TRBJ2-1	TRBD1	NA
CASSSLLYEQYF	TGTGCCAGCAGCTCCCTATTATACGAGCAGTACTTC	TRBV7-9	TRBJ2-7	NA	many
CASSLGGRVLTYEQYF	TGTGCCAGCAGTTTAGGGGGCAGGGTACTGACCTACGAGCAGTACTTC	TRBV28	TRBJ2-7	NA	NA
CASSMDRGHEQYF	TGTGCCAGCAGCATGGACAGGGGGCACGAGCAGTACTTC	TRBV5-6	TRBJ2-7	TRBD1	NA
CASSPGPGLNSVEQYF	TGTGCCAGCAGCCCCGGACCGGGACTGAACTCGGTCGAGCAGTACTTC	TRBV21-1	TRBJ2-7	NA	NA
CASTQVQGGNQPQHF	TGTGCCAGCACCCAGGTCCAGGGAGGGAATCAGCCCCAGCATTTT	TRBV7-2	TRBJ1-5	NA	NA
CASIPPDRNRDGYTF	TGTGCCAGTATCCCGCCGGACAGGAACAGAGATGGCTACACCTTC	TRBV19	TRBJ1-2	TRBD1	NA
CASSPQGSNYGYTF	TGTGCCAGCAGCCCACAGGGGTCTAACTATGGCTACACCTTC	TRBV7-2	TRBJ1-2	TRBD1	NA
CASSLRGGIYNEQFF	TGTGCCAGCAGCTTAAGGGGAGGGATATACAATGAGCAGTTCTTC	TRBV7-8	TRBJ2-1	TRBD2	NA
CASRDPSTARYGYTF	TGTGCCAGCAGGGACCCATCGACAGCTCGATATGGCTACACCTTC	TRBV28	TRBJ1-2	NA	NA
CASSPRTSGRVGTGELFF	TGCGCCAGCAGTCCCCGGACTAGCGGGAGAGTCGGCACCGGGGAGCTGTTTTTT	TRBV23-1	TRBJ2-2	TRBD2	few
CASSQGFGLDEQYF	TGTGCCAGCTCACAGGGGTTTGGGTTGGACGAGCAGTACTTC	TRBV18	TRBJ2-7	NA	NA
CASSFQSERETDTQYF	TGTGCCAGCAGTTTCCAAAGCGAGCGGGAAACAGATACGCAGTATTTT	TRBV28	TRBJ2-3	TRBD2	NA
CATLRGTPGGEQFF	TGTGCCACGCTCCGGGGAACACCAGGCGGTGAGCAGTTCTTC	TRBV2	TRBJ2-1	NA	NA
CASSKIRGSNEKLFF	TGTGCCAGCAGTAAAATCAGAGGAAGTAATGAAAAACTGTTTTTT	TRBV7-2	TRBJ1-4	NA	NA
CASSVEQYTEAFF	TGTGCCAGCAGTGTGGAGCAGTACACTGAAGCTTTCTTT	TRBV6-1	TRBJ1-1	NA	NA
CASSLDTPEHSPLHF	TGCGCCAGCAGCTTGGATACCCCAGAGCATTCACCCCTCCACTTT	TRBV5-1	TRBJ1-6	NA	few
CASARIRTRAGYEQYF	TGTGCCAGCGCTCGGATTCGGACACGGGCGGGCTACGAGCAGTACTTC	TRBV11-2	TRBJ2-7	NA	few
CASRAGWVEQFF	TGCGCCAGCAGAGCGGGATGGGTTGAGCAGTTCTTC	TRBV5-1	TRBJ2-1	TRBD2	NA
CASTDGTGLNQPQHF	TGTGCCAGTACCGACGGGACAGGGTTGAATCAGCCCCAGCATTTT	TRBV19	TRBJ1-5	TRBD1	NA
CAGSFFSGLTDTQYF	TGTGCCGGCAGCTTTTTTAGCGGGCTCACAGATACGCAGTATTTT	TRBV7-3	TRBJ2-3	TRBD2	NA